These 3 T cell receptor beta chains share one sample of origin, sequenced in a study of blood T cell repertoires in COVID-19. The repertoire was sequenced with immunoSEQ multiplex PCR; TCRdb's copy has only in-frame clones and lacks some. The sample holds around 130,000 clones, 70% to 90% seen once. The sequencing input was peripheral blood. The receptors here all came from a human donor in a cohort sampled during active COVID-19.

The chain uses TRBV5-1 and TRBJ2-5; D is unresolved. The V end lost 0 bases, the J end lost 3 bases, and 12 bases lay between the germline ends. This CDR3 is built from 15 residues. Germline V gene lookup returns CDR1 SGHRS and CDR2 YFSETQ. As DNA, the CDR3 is TGCGCCAGCAGCTTGGACGGTTCGGCGGAAGAGACCCAGTACTTC. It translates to CASSLDGSAEETQYF.

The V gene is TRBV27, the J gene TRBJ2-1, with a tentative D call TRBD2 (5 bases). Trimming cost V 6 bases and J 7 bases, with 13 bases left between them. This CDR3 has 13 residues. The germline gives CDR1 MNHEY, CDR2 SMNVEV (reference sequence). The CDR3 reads CASSILRGNEQFF. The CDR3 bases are TGTGCCAGCAGCATCCTCAGAGGGAATGAGCAGTTCTTC.

CDR3 sequence reads: CASSSGLRQGGTDTQYF. The DNA for the CDR3 is TGCGCCAGCAGCTCGGGGCTCAGACAGGGTGGCACAGATACGCAGTATTTT. The chain employs TRBV5-1 and TRBJ2-3; 7 bases match TRBD1. V was clipped by 3 bases and J by 1 base; unmatched bases: 11. Germline CDR1 SGHRS, CDR2 YFSETQ. The length of the CDR3 is 17 residues.